This TCR beta chain came from a study of read filtering for tumor transcriptome and immune sequencing (dated by TCRdb to 2018 to 2021). Looking at the study overall: The cohort was composed of 17 male and 14 female patients, with a mean age of approximately 70 years and an age range of about 47 to 80. Under revised international staging, 8 patients fell into R-ISS I, around 15 into R-ISS II and 6 or 7 into R-ISS III. After DNase treatment, whole-transcriptome libraries were prepared with the TruSeq RNA Access Library Prep Kit. Per sample, about 4.05 to 10.27 million TCR-region mapped reads were obtained with IR-seq, compared with only about 80 to 1273 with RNA-seq. Using the same bone marrow samples, the study ran both targeted immune repertoire sequencing and bulk whole-transcriptome sequencing and then compared the TCR repertoires from each method. As a main aim, a read-filtering strategy for immune repertoire data was addressed, with the specific question being whether clonotypes supported by a single read should be removed.

TCR libraries were constructed from 400 to 500 ng RNA using the Immunoverse kit, and molecular barcoded adaptors covering alpha/delta and beta/gamma chains were employed. TCR library preparation was performed with the same RNA that was used for transcriptome sequencing. Sequencing of the TCR libraries was done on an Illumina HiSeq 4000 with 2 x 150 cycles. On the study's bioinformatics: TCR reads were aligned to human V, D, J and C references and assembled into CDR3 clonotypes with MiXCR, including quality filtering and error correction. The tcR package in R was used for analysis of clonotype counts and gene usage diversity. Raw mapping reads were checked after the RNA-seq reads had been mapped by STAR aligner version 2.5.3a onto the human GRCh37 genome. To test how sequencing depth affected the clonotypes detected, IR-seq fastq files were randomly downsampled with Seqtk 1.3. Through fastp at Q25 and MiXCR, TCRdb rebuilt clones from the public reads, retaining in-frame beta chains. CDR3 protein sequences are deduplicated, and each keeps its most common genes and DNA. The V and J calls follow TCRdb's processing rather than the paper's. Recorded for this sample are some 120,000 distinct CDR3 sequences; approximately 12% of them occurred a single time. The top ten clonotypes cover about 10% of the sample.

The germline ends are 17 bases apart after V is trimmed by 0 bases and J by 3 bases. Its CDR3 holds 16 amino acids, cysteine through phenylalanine. Only the CDR3 DNA stays, 48 bases, in frame from base 1. CDR1 and CDR2 (DFQATT, SNEGSKA) derive from the germline V gene (reference sequence). On the study overall, not on this receptor specifically: The correlation between IR-seq and RNA-seq shared clonotype proportions rose when single-read clonotypes were removed. Compared with RNA-seq, IR-seq captured clonotypes at much greater depth and more reliably, and a smaller IR-seq throughput was enough to identify most of the shared clonotypes. The sorted CD138-negative fraction was a mixed bone marrow immune population, not purified T cells. Single-read clonotypes made up approximately 79% of clonotypes but only approximately 3.5% of total reads in IR-seq, compared with more than 65% of clonotypes and 44.6% of reads in RNA-seq.

There are many counts of this clonotype. Its cognate antigen has yet to be identified. Nothing much larger sits one base from this clone, and base qualities are not available. Bone marrow was sampled from every patient at the time of active disease. Isolation of bone marrow mononuclear cells was performed by Ficoll-Hypaque density gradient centrifugation. CD138-negative cells were obtained by negative selection after labeling with CD138 magnetic microbeads on a MACS separator, removing myeloma plasma cells. Flow cytometry with CD138 antibodies on an Attune NxT was used to check how pure the isolated cells were. TRIzol reagent was used to extract total RNA, which was then quantified with a NanoDrop spectrophotometer. Paired RNA-seq and IR-seq were performed on each patient's CD138-negative bone marrow sample.

In this chain, TRBV20-1 is recombined with TRBJ2-5; there is no confident call for the D gene. Sequenced: a population of CD138-negative cells sorted from bone marrow. The sample's cell subset or site, from its label and the paper: bone marrow mononuclear cells depleted of CD138+ plasma/myeloma cells by negative magnetic selection. The sequence was obtained from a donor over 35 with multiple myeloma. The nucleotides are TGCAGTGCTAGAGATATTGTGGCGTACCCTAAAGAGACCCAGTACTTC. This sequence encodes CSARDIVAYPKETQYF.